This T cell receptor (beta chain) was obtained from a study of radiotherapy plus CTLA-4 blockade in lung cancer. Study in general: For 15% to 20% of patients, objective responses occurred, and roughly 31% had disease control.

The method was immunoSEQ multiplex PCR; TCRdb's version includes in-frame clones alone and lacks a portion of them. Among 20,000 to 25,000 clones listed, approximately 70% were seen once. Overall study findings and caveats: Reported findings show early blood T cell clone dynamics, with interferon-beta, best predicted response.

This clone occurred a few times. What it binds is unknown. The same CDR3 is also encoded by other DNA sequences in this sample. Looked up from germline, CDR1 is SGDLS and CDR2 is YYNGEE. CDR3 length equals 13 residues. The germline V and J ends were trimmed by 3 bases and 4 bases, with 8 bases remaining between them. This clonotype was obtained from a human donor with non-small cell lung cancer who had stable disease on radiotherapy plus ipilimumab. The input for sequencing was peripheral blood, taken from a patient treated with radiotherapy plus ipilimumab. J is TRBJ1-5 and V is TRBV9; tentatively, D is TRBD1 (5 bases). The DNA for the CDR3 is TGTGCCAGCAGCGGTTCAGGGAATCAGCCCCAGCATTTT. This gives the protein CASSGSGNQPQHF.